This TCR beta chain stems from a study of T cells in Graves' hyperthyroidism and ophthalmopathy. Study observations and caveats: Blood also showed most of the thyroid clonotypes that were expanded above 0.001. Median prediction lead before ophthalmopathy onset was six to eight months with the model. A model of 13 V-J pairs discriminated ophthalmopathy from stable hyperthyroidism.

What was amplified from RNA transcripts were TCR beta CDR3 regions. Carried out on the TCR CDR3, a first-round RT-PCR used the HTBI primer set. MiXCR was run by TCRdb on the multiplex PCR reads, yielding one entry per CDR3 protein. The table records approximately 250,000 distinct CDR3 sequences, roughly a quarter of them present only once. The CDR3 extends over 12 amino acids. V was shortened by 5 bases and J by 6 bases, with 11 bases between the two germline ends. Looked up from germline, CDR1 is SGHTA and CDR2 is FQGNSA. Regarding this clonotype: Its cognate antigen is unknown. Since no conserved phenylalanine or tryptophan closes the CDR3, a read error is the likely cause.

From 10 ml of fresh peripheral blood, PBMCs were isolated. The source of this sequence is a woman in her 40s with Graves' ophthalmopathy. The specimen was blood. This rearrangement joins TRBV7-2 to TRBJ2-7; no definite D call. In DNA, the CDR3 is TGTGCCAGCAGCATAACGGGTAGCGAGCAGTACCTC. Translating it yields CASSITGSEQYL.